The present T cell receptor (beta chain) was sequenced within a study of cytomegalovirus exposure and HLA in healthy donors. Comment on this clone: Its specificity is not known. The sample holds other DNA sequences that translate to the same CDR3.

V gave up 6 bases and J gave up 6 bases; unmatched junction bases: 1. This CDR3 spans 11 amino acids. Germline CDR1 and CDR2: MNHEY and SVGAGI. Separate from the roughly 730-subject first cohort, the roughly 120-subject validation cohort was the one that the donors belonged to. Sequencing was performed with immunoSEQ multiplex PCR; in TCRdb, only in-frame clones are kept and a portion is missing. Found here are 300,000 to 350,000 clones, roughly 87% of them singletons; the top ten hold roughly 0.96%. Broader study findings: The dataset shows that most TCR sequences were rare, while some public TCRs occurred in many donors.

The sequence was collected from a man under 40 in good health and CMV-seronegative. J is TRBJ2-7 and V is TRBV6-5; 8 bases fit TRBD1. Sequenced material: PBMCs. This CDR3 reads CASRQGGEQYF. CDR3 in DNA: TGTGCCAGCAGACAGGGGGGCGAGCAGTACTTC.